This TCR beta chain is from a study of long-term antiretroviral therapy in people with HIV. At survey level, the immunoSEQ assay was run in its v3.0 version. Here immunoSEQ multiplex PCR was the method, and the copy in TCRdb shows in-frame clones only, minus some. Among about 24,000 clones listed, roughly 95% were seen once. Germline V gene sequence: CDR1 SGDLS, CDR2 YYNGEE. This CDR3 is built from 17 residues. Trimming removed 1 base from V and 0 bases from J; junction bases left unmatched: 7. The sequences come from unsorted PBMCs, collected roughly 5 years after starting antiretroviral therapy. V gene TRBV9 combines with J gene TRBJ1-5; 7 bases line up with TRBD1. The source is a woman between 50 and 59 years old with HIV. CDR3 nucleotides: TGTGCCAGCAGCGTATATTCTAGACAGGGTAGCAATCAGCCCCAGCATTTT. This gives the protein CASSVYSRQGSNQPQHF.